The clone carrying this TCR beta chain was seen ten or more times. Its matching antigen is unknown. The data were obtained in a study of T cell repertoires in cytomegalovirus infection. Overall study: A matching HLA type, together with CMV infection, was signaled by public TCR beta signatures. Overall study findings and caveats: HLA-C-restricted, CMV-specific TCR beta clonotypes were dominant ex vivo. Identification of carriers of CMV plus the relevant HLA was performed using cumulative public TCR beta family frequency.

TCRdb re-called the reads with MiXCR, one entry per CDR3 protein. The repertoire has 200,000 to 300,000 distinct CDR3 sequences, roughly 9% of them found once; the top ten carry more than 13%. The CDR3 is 17 residues long. Germline lookup yields CDR1 SGHTA and CDR2 FQGNSA. Trimming at V came to 1 base and at J to 6 bases, leaving 14 bases not matched to a gene. The chain joins TRBV7-2 to TRBJ2-7; 8 bases line up with TRBD2. Source material: PBMCs. The receptor was isolated from a human donor in good health (CMV status not recorded). Some clones in this sample may be carry-over from other donors' samples. CDR3 amino acids: CASSLDSGIRPLSEQYF. The CDR3 DNA is TGTGCCAGCAGCTTAGATAGCGGGATCCGTCCATTATCCGAGCAGTACTTC. Full variable domain (outside the CDR3, taken from reference TRBV7-2 and TRBJ2-7): GAGVSQSPSNKVTEKGKDVELRCDPISGHTALYWYRQSLGQGLEFLIYFQGNSAPDKSGLPSDRFSAERTGGSVSTLTIQRTQQEDSAVYLCASSLDSGIRPLSEQYFGPGTRLTVT.